These 20 T cell receptor beta chains share one sample of origin, sequenced in a study of T-cell reconstitution after alpha-beta-depleted transplantation in children. A TCRbeta library incorporating unique molecular identifiers was prepared. TCRdb re-called the PCR reads through MiXCR, storing one row per CDR3 protein. Found here are approximately 640,000 distinct CDR3 sequences, 16% of them singletons; the top ten hold 0.85% to 1.3%. Sequenced here: PBMCs from the stem cell graft donor, sampled from the stem cell graft. Source of these receptors: a human donor who donated a stem cell graft to a child with acute myeloid leukemia.

The V and J genes are TRBV12-3 or TRBV12-4 and TRBJ1-2; no reliable D call. The V end was cut by 3 bases, the J end by 4 bases, with 15 bases between. CDR3 length equals 15 residues. The CDR3 loop reads CASSFKQDPTYGYTF. CDR3 DNA sequence: TGTGCCAGCAGTTTTAAGCAGGACCCTACCTATGGCTACACCTTC.

This clonotype was seen at least ten times. V is TRBV20-1 and J is TRBJ2-7, with 8 bases that match TRBD1. Trimming removed 6 bases from V and 6 bases from J; junction bases left unmatched: 7. The CDR3 is 12 amino acids. Per the germline V gene, CDR1 is DFQATT and CDR2 is SNEGSKA (reference sequence). The CDR3 protein is CSADRGSREQYV. The CDR3 coding sequence is TGCAGTGCAGACAGGGGATCCCGCGAGCAGTACGTC.

This clonotype has ten or more counts. The chain has TRBV5-1 and TRBJ2-1; D is ambiguous. The CDR3 totals 14 residues. Trimming stripped 5 bases from V and 10 bases from J, with 19 bases between. Looked up from germline, CDR1 is SGHRS and CDR2 is YFSETQ. This CDR3 reads CASSPLDPFEEQFF. The CDR3 nucleotides read TGCGCCAGCAGTCCCCTCGACCCCTTTGAGGAGCAGTTCTTC.

This clonotype has only a few counts. This rearrangement joins TRBV7-8 to TRBJ2-7; the match to TRBD1 covers 8 bases. Germline V gene lookup returns CDR1 SGHVS and CDR2 FQNEAQ. CDR3 size: 14 residues. J gave up 6 bases and V 3 bases, and 7 bases lay outside the gene matches. CDR3 in amino acids: CASSLTGTGREQYV. The CDR3 DNA follows: TGTGCCAGCAGCTTGACCGGGACAGGACGCGAGCAGTACGTC.

The chain combines TRBV20-1 with TRBJ1-2; TRBD1 matches 7 bases. V dropped 0 bases and J dropped 8; count of bases not matched to a gene: 12. The CDR3 extends over 15 amino acids. Looked up from germline, CDR1 is DFQATT and CDR2 is SNEGSKA (reference sequence). The CDR3 DNA reads as TGCAGTGCTAGAGATATGGAGACAGGGAAGAAAGGCTACACCTTC. Translation gives CSARDMETGKKGYTF.

This clonotype showed up just a few times. This chain links TRBV25-1 with TRBJ1-1, with no clear D. Trimming removed 1 base from V and 7 bases from J, with 10 bases in between. Looked up from germline, CDR1 is MGHDK and CDR2 is SYGVNS. The CDR3 loop spans 13 amino acids. The chain's CDR3 is CASSELVADEAFF. CDR3 DNA sequence: TGTGCCAGCAGTGAATTGGTTGCGGATGAAGCTTTCTTT. The full variable domain, in which reference TRBV25-1 and TRBJ1-1 provide the parts outside the CDR3, is EADIYQTPRYLVIGTGKKITLECSQTMGHDKMYWYQQDPGMELHLIHYSYGVNSTEKGDLSSESTVSRIRTEHFPLTLESARPSHTSQYLCASSELVADEAFFGQGTRLTVV.

This clonotype came up many times. The chain has TRBV20-1 and TRBJ1-5, with D hard to call. Trimming pared 3 bases from V and 0 bases from J, leaving 6 bases between. CDR1 is DFQATT, CDR2 SNEGSKA, per germline (reference sequence). The CDR3 sequence is 13 residues long. CDR3 loop: CSASRNSNQPQHF. Here the CDR3 DNA reads TGCAGTGCTAGTCGTAATAGCAATCAGCCCCAGCATTTT.

This clonotype came up many times. V usage is TRBV20-1 and J usage is TRBJ2-7, with 10 bases that match TRBD1. Germline lookup yields CDR1 DFQATT and CDR2 SNEGSKA (reference sequence). The V and J ends lost 6 bases and 4 bases, in that order; junction bases with no gene match: 12. The CDR3 is 15 residues long. The CDR3, as DNA: TGCAGTGCACTACGAGGACAGGGGGTAGGGTACGAGCAGTACTTC. It specifies CSALRGQGVGYEQYF.

There are many counts of this clonotype. This rearrangement joins TRBV20-1 to TRBJ2-5; 8 nucleotides line up with TRBD2. V was pared by 3 bases and J by 4 bases, with 7 bases of the junction left unmatched. This CDR3 has 14 amino acids. Germline V gene lookup returns CDR1 DFQATT and CDR2 SNEGSKA (reference sequence). CDR3 sequence: CSARGGGSRETQYF. For the CDR3, the DNA is TGCAGTGCTAGGGGCGGGGGGTCCAGAGAGACCCAGTACTTC.

This clonotype showed up many times. In nucleotides, the CDR3 is TGCGCCAGCAGCGGTACAGGGAGCTACGAGCAGTACTTC. Its protein product is CASSGTGSYEQYF. The chain joins TRBV5-1 to TRBJ2-7, with a possible D match to TRBD1 (6 bases). Germline loops: CDR1 SGHRS, CDR2 YFSETQ. Trimming shortened V by 4 bases and J by 3 bases, and 11 bases separated the two germline ends. The CDR3 consists of 13 residues.

This clonotype was counted ten times or more. The gene calls are TRBV12-3 or TRBV12-4 and TRBJ1-1; no definite D call. V was pared by 7 bases and J by 4 bases, with 10 bases between. This CDR3 has 12 amino acids. The DNA of the CDR3 is TGTGCCAGCACCCTGGGAGGCACTGAAGCTTTCTTT. This sequence encodes CASTLGGTEAFF.

The chain is built from TRBV5-1 and TRBJ2-1; the match to TRBD2 covers 13 bases. CDR1 and CDR2 (germline): SGHRS, YFSETQ. The CDR3 loop spans 14 amino acids. V lost 5 bases to trimming and J lost 11 bases; unmatched junction nucleotides: 7. CDR3 amino acids: CASRYGLAGAKQFF. CDR3 DNA sequence: TGCGCCAGCAGGTATGGACTAGCGGGGGCGAAGCAGTTCTTC.

At least ten counts were recorded for this clonotype. The chain joins TRBV6-5 to TRBJ2-5; D is unclear. From germline, CDR1 is MNHEY and CDR2 SVGAGI. CDR3 length: 14 residues. V shed 4 bases and J shed 3 bases, with 12 bases lying between them. This chain's CDR3 is CASSSRRHEETQYF. The DNA for the CDR3 is TGTGCCAGCAGTTCCCGGCGGCATGAAGAGACCCAGTACTTC.

This clonotype has at least ten counts. This chain joins TRBV7-2 and TRBJ1-2; 10 bases fit TRBD1. CDR1 SGHTA and CDR2 FQGNSA come from the germline V gene. The CDR3 has 14 amino acids. Unmatched junction bases numbered 4, after V lost 2 bases and J lost 7 bases. CDR3: CASSLRQGAGGYTF. The DNA of the CDR3 is TGTGCCAGCAGCTTAAGACAGGGGGCAGGTGGCTACACCTTC. Based on the CDR3 plus reference TRBV7-2 and TRBJ1-2, the full variable domain is GAGVSQSPSNKVTEKGKDVELRCDPISGHTALYWYRQSLGQGLEFLIYFQGNSAPDKSGLPSDRFSAERTGGSVSTLTIQRTQQEDSAVYLCASSLRQGAGGYTFGSGTRLTVV.

The chain combines TRBV6-1 with TRBJ2-5, with D possibly matching TRBD2 (5 bases). Germline V gives CDR1 MNHNS, CDR2 SASEGT. The CDR3 spans 16 residues. Deletions cut 6 bases from V and 2 bases from J, with 19 bases between. The CDR3 nucleotides read TGTGCCAGCAGCCTGGGTGTTAGCCCGGGGCAAGAGACCCAGTACTTC. Protein: CASSLGVSPGQETQYF.

The V call is TRBV6-2 or TRBV6-3, the J call TRBJ1-5; tentatively, D is TRBD1 (6 bases). V was trimmed by 2 bases and J by 6 bases, leaving 11 bases between them. CDR1 is MNHEY, CDR2 SVGEGT, per germline. The CDR3 is 14 amino acids. The CDR3: CASSYGGSGQPQHF. The CDR3 coding sequence is TGTGCCAGCAGTTACGGGGGCTCGGGTCAGCCCCAGCATTTT.

The chain carries TRBV20-1 and TRBJ2-2, with 10 nucleotides matching TRBD2. The CDR3 extends over 15 amino acids. Germline CDR1 DFQATT, CDR2 SNEGSKA (reference sequence). After removal of 2 bases from V and 4 bases from J, the junction contained 4 bases not matched to a gene. The CDR3 loop is CSARSGGVSTGELFF. DNA of the CDR3: TGCAGTGCTAGAAGCGGGGGGGTTTCCACCGGGGAGCTGTTTTTT.

This clonotype was counted at least ten times. The chain recombines TRBV9 with TRBJ2-2; D not resolved. The V and J ends lost 0 bases and 4 bases respectively, with 7 bases between them. Germline V gives CDR1 SGDLS, CDR2 YYNGEE. CDR3 length: 14 amino acids. DNA for the CDR3: TGTGCCAGCAGCGTAGCTGGTTTCACCGGGGAGCTGTTTTTT. Its protein product is CASSVAGFTGELFF.

Regarding this clonotype: A much larger clonotype is one base distant, so this may be a read error. The chain has TRBV20-1 and TRBJ1-6, with D possibly being TRBD1 (6 bases). The CDR3 is made up of 16 amino acids. Per the germline V gene, CDR1 is DFQATT and CDR2 is SNEGSKA (reference sequence). DNA of the CDR3: TGCAGTGCTAGAGGTTGGGGTACAGGGTTGGATTCACGCCTCCACTTT. It translates to CSARGWGTGLDSRLHF.

This clonotype was seen only a few times. V gene TRBV27 combines with J gene TRBJ1-1; D remains unclear. The CDR3 runs 13 residues. Looked up from germline, CDR1 is MNHEY and CDR2 is SMNVEV (reference sequence). V was pared by 3 bases and J by 1 base, with 6 bases between. CDR3 sequence reads: CASSFQWNTEAFF. The CDR3 DNA sequence: TGTGCCAGCAGTTTTCAGTGGAACACTGAAGCTTTCTTT.